The rows below give T cell receptor beta chains drawn from one sample of a study of blood T cell repertoires in COVID-19. Clones were read by immunoSEQ multiplex PCR, and TCRdb kept only the in-frame ones, dropping some. The sample includes approximately 270,000 clones, nearly 90% seen only once; the top ten take under 4%. Sequenced: peripheral blood. The source of these receptors is a man aged 18 to 29 with active or convalescent COVID-19. Each CDR3 is given with its conserved first and last residue. Each record gives: clone size, V gene, J gene, D gene, CDR3 protein, CDR3 DNA. D genes are given only for firm matches. Clone size, where shown, is once, few, many, or a class for clones that have expanded.

>-|TRBV7-8|TRBJ2-1|-
CASSHSGFNSYNEQFF
TGTGCCAGCAGCCATAGCGGATTTAATTCCTACAATGAGCAGTTCTTC
>-|TRBV7-2|TRBJ1-2|TRBD1
CASSPRTGGVYGYTF
TGTGCCAGCAGCCCAAGGACAGGGGGCGTCTATGGCTACACCTTC
>-|TRBV5-1|TRBJ1-2|-
CASSLDSNYGYTF
TGCGCCAGCAGCCTGGACAGTAACTATGGCTACACCTTC
>-|TRBV7-6|TRBJ1-4|TRBD1
CASSLVGGQGAGEKLFF
TGTGCCAGCAGCTTAGTTGGCGGGCAGGGGGCAGGGGAAAAACTGTTTTTT
>-|TRBV6-5|TRBJ2-7|-
CASSPDRRESYEQYF
TGTGCCAGCAGCCCGGACCGCAGGGAATCCTACGAGCAGTACTTC
>once|TRBV19|TRBJ2-7|-
CASSINGRNPYEQYF
TGTGCCAGTAGTATAAATGGGCGAAATCCCTACGAGCAGTACTTC
>-|TRBV7-9|TRBJ1-1|-
CASSLGPDREAFF
TGTGCCAGCAGCTTAGGCCCCGACAGGGAAGCTTTCTTT
>-|TRBV3-1/TRBV3-2|TRBJ2-7|TRBD2
CASSQALTSGGAYRYEQYF
TGTGCCAGCAGCCAAGCTTTAACTAGCGGGGGGGCCTATCGTTACGAGCAGTACTTC
>-|TRBV12-5|TRBJ1-6|-
CASGFTLGGIGSPLHF
TGTGCTAGTGGTTTCACCTTGGGGGGTATCGGTTCACCCCTCCACTTT
>-|TRBV12-5|TRBJ2-1|TRBD1
CASGLAPRDRLHNEQFF
TGTGCTAGTGGTTTGGCCCCCCGGGACAGGCTACACAATGAGCAGTTCTTC
>-|TRBV15|TRBJ2-1|-
CATSAEWRSSYNEQFF
TGTGCCACCAGCGCAGAATGGCGGTCCTCCTACAATGAGCAGTTCTTC
>-|TRBV4-3|TRBJ1-3|-
CASSQDRGLPNTIYF
TGCGCCAGCAGCCAAGACAGGGGATTGCCAAACACCATATATTTT
>-|TRBV4-1|TRBJ1-6|TRBD1
CASSQGQARSYNSPLHF
TGCGCCAGCAGCCAGGGACAGGCCCGCTCCTATAATTCACCCCTCCACTTT
>-|TRBV15|TRBJ1-2|TRBD1
CATSRGTGEDGYTF
TGTGCCACCAGCAGAGGGACAGGGGAGGACGGCTACACCTTC